What follows is one T cell receptor (beta chain) and its context. Its antigen is as yet unknown. This entry is derived from a study of untreated major depressive disorder. Whole-study findings and limits: CD4+ T cells from depressed patients used TRBV05-01 (Vbeta 5.1) more often than controls.

Per germline, CDR1 LNHDA and CDR2 SQIVND (reference sequence). V was trimmed by 3 bases and J by 1 base, leaving 12 bases between them. CDR3 size: 15 residues. Every depressed patient was matched in pairs with a non-depressed control on sex, age, current smoking status and body mass index. About 29 ml of peripheral blood was collected per donor. Thawed PBMCs underwent magnetic negative selection for CD4+ T cells. Method: immunoSEQ multiplex PCR; TCRdb's copy keeps in-frame clones and lacks some. The sample carries tens of thousands of clones, 70% to 90% recorded once. V and J are TRBV19 and TRBJ1-1; D may be TRBD1 (5 bases). The sequencing sample was made of CD4+ T cells from PBMCs. This receptor was obtained from a woman aged 25 to 45 in good health. The CDR3 reads CASSMPGNPNTEAFF. The CDR3 bases are TGTGCCAGTAGTATGCCAGGGAACCCGAACACTGAAGCTTTCTTT. Based on the CDR3 plus reference TRBV19 and TRBJ1-1, the full variable domain is DGGITQSPKYLFRKEGQNVTLSCEQNLNHDAMYWYRQDPGQGLRLIYYSQIVNDFQKGDIAEGYSVSREKKESFPLTVTSAQKNPTAFYLCASSMPGNPNTEAFFGQGTRLTVV.